This T cell receptor beta chain was obtained from a study of blood T cell repertoires in COVID-19. Study-level information: The United States, Italy and Spain provided the acute and convalescent COVID-19 samples. The analysed material was cDNA or gDNA that came from T cells, B-cell-depleted T cells, or PBMCs.

Profiling relied on immunoSEQ multiplex PCR, and the TCRdb table lists in-frame clones only, not all of them. Seen here are some 200,000 clones, 70% to 90% observed once, and the top ten hold under 25%. Germline V gene lookup returns CDR1 MNHEY and CDR2 SVGAGI. CDR3 length: 14 residues. J was trimmed by 3 bases and V by 7 bases; bases with no gene match: 6. This TCR was recovered from a man in his 60s with active or convalescent COVID-19. The sequencing input was peripheral blood. The rearrangement joins TRBV6-5 to TRBJ1-3; 7 nucleotides align to TRBD1. The CDR3 loop is CASTTGAYGNTIYF. The CDR3 bases are TGTGCCAGCACCACAGGGGCATATGGAAACACCATATATTTT.